Sequencing of this T cell receptor (beta chain) was carried out in a study of resident and recirculating memory T cells in vitiligo. The wider study: Epidermis came from shave biopsies of lesional and nonlesional sites, plus PBMCs. Findings and limits, study-wide: No single dominant TCR clone appeared; lesion clonality varied.

No change in lesions over the prior 6 months defined stable disease. A note on this clone: What it recognizes is unknown.

Germline CDR1 and CDR2: SEHNR and FQNEAQ (reference sequence). J was trimmed by 10 bases and V by 2 bases; bases with no gene match: 5. The CDR3 runs to 14 residues. Produced via immunoSEQ multiplex PCR; TCRdb's table is partial and in-frame only. Of 35,000 to 45,000 clones detected, about nine tenths appear once; the ten largest clones hold roughly 4.3%. The TCR comes from a male donor with vitiligo. The source material was blood. The V call is TRBV7-9, the J call TRBJ1-6; 7 bases match TRBD1. CDR3 in amino acids: CASSLKGGLSPLHF. In DNA form, the CDR3 reads TGTGCCAGCAGCTTAAAAGGGGGCTTATCACCCCTCCACTTT.